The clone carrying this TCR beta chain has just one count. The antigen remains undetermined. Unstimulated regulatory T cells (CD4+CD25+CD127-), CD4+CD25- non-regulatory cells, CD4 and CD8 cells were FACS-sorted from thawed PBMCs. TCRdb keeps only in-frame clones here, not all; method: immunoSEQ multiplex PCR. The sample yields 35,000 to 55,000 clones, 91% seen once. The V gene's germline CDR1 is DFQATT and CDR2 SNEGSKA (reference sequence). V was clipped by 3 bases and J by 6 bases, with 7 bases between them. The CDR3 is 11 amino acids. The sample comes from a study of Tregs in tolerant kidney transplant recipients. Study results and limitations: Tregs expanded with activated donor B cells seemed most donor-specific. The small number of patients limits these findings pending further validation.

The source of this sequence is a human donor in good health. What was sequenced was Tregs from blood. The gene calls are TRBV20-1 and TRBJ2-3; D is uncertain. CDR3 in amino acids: CSASLGDTQYF. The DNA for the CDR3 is TGCAGTGCTAGCCTCGGGGATACGCAGTATTTT.